This entry lists 9 T cell receptor beta chains sequenced from one sample in a study of blood T cell repertoires in COVID-19 (dated by TCRdb to 2020 to 2021). The library was obtained by the immunoSEQ multiplex PCR assay. The table comes from immuneACCESS by way of TCRdb, which keeps in-frame sequences with V and J called. Part of the clones is missing from these tables; in studies checked, under half for an unresolved V gene and the rest for unknown reasons. This sample comprises about 100,000 clones, 78% of them detected only once. The ten largest make up 9.5% to 10% of the sample. The specimen sequenced was peripheral blood. These receptors were obtained from a man aged 55 to 69 with active or convalescent COVID-19.

The rearrangement links TRBV28 to TRBJ1-1; D ambiguous. This CDR3 has 21 amino acids. Germline-derived CDR1 and CDR2 are MDHEN and SYDVKM. Trimming removed 2 bases at V and 0 bases at J, with 28 bases between. In DNA form, the CDR3 reads TGTGCCAGCAGTTTAGACGGTGCGGCACGCTCGGTTCCCTCACTGAACACTGAAGCTTTCTTT. It is translated as CASSLDGAARSVPSLNTEAFF.

The chain couples TRBV29-1 to TRBJ2-1, with TRBD1 identical over 11 bases. J gave up 6 bases and V 4 bases, and 11 bases lay outside the gene matches. Per the germline V gene, CDR1 is SQVTM and CDR2 is ANQGSEA. This CDR3 is built from 16 residues. CDR3 bases: TGCAGCGTTGGAGGTCCCGGACAGGGGGCTGCCAATGAGCAGTTCTTC. Translation gives CSVGGPGQGAANEQFF.

This chain joins TRBV7-9 and TRBJ1-2; TRBD1 might be the D (6 bases). The CDR3 runs to 14 residues. The ends were cut back, 5 bases at V and 2 bases at J, with 12 bases in the middle. Germline V gene lookup returns CDR1 SEHNR and CDR2 FQNEAQ (reference sequence). The chain's CDR3 is CASSVQQGNYGYTF. In DNA, the CDR3 is TGTGCCAGCAGCGTCCAACAGGGAAACTATGGCTACACCTTC.

This clone was recorded at least ten times. The rearrangement uses TRBV19 and TRBJ2-2; possibly TRBD1 for D (5 bases). The CDR3 contains 13 residues. Per germline, CDR1 LNHDA and CDR2 SQIVND (reference sequence). V lost 3 bases and J 7 bases, leaving 9 bases between the germline ends. The CDR3 sequence: CASSMAGNGELFF. DNA of the CDR3: TGTGCCAGTAGTATGGCAGGGAACGGGGAGCTGTTTTTT. The variable domain in full, with the rest retrieved from reference TRBV19 and TRBJ2-2, is DGGITQSPKYLFRKEGQNVTLSCEQNLNHDAMYWYRQDPGQGLRLIYYSQIVNDFQKGDIAEGYSVSREKKESFPLTVTSAQKNPTAFYLCASSMAGNGELFFGEGSRLTVL.

The CDR3 loop reads CASSYDRGWGNEQFF. CDR3 DNA: TGTGCCAGCAGTTACGACAGGGGTTGGGGCAATGAGCAGTTCTTC. The J gene is TRBJ2-1, the V gene TRBV6-5; 8 nucleotides align to TRBD1. With V trimmed by 2 bases and J by 6 bases, 6 bases remained unmatched. This CDR3 is 15 amino acids long. In germline, CDR1 is MNHEY, CDR2 SVGAGI.

The chain is built from TRBV7-2 and TRBJ2-3, with TRBD2 matching over 9 bases. With V trimmed by 4 bases and J by 4 bases, 9 bases remained unmatched. CDR1 and CDR2 (germline): SGHTA, FQGNSA. The CDR3 is 16 residues long. The CDR3: CASSYRAGGAADTQYF. CDR3 nucleotides: TGTGCCAGCAGCTACCGAGCGGGAGGAGCGGCAGATACGCAGTATTTT.

V gene TRBV27 combines with J gene TRBJ2-2, with a weak D call TRBD1 (5 bases). V was trimmed by 2 bases and J by 2 bases, leaving 9 bases between them. This CDR3 is 15 amino acids long. Germline CDR1 is MNHEY and CDR2 is SMNVEV (reference sequence). CDR3 in DNA: TGTGCCAGCAGTTTAAGGGGCCAAAACACCGGGGAGCTGTTTTTT. Translated, it gives CASSLRGQNTGELFF.

V is TRBV5-1 and J is TRBJ1-2; weak D call: TRBD1 (5 bases). CDR1 is SGHRS and CDR2 is YFSETQ in the germline V gene. The CDR3 spans 13 residues. The ends were cut back, 0 bases at V and 5 bases at J, with 8 bases in the middle. The CDR3 sequence is CASSLDGGYGYTF. The CDR3 DNA sequence: TGCGCCAGCAGCTTGGATGGGGGGTATGGCTACACCTTC.

CDR3 amino acids: CASSTAKTGRNTEAFF. CDR3 sequence (DNA): TGTGCCAGCAGCACTGCGAAAACAGGGCGTAACACTGAAGCTTTCTTT. V usage is TRBV6-2 or TRBV6-3 and J usage is TRBJ1-1; weak D call: TRBD1 (6 bases). CDR3 length equals 16 residues. CDR1 and CDR2 from the germline V gene are MNHEY and SVGEGT. The V and J ends lost 6 bases and 2 bases respectively, with 19 bases between them.